This T cell receptor beta chain was sequenced in a study of blood T cell repertoires in COVID-19. V was pared by 0 bases and J by 1 base, with 17 bases between. CDR3 length equals 18 residues. Germline-derived CDR1 and CDR2 are SGDLS and YYNGEE. The method was immunoSEQ multiplex PCR; TCRdb's version includes in-frame clones alone and lacks a portion of them. The sample holds 140,000 to 150,000 clones, 85% to 90% seen once. V is TRBV9 and J is TRBJ1-3; TRBD1 might be the D (6 bases). This TCR derives from a man younger than 35 with COVID-19, enrolled during active disease. Sequencing was performed on peripheral blood. CDR3 sequence reads: CASSVEIGQGFSGNTIYF. DNA for the CDR3: TGTGCCAGCAGCGTAGAAATAGGGCAGGGGTTTTCTGGAAACACCATATATTTT.